One and the same sample provided the 24 T cell receptor beta chains below, sequenced in a study of shared clonotypes between healthy human individuals. The assay was immunoSEQ multiplex PCR, and TCRdb's table has in-frame clones only and misses some. The data contain over 750,000 clones, 96% of them seen just once; the ten biggest clones take up over 0.2%. CD8 cells regarded as naive lacked CD45RO, were positively chosen for CCR7, and omitted terminally differentiated effector memory CD45RA+ cells. Sample: naive CD8+ T cells sorted from blood. These receptor sequences come from a man aged 25-45 years in good health.

This clone was picked up one time. J is TRBJ2-2 and V is TRBV6-6; maybe TRBD2 (6 bases). Germline CDR1 reads MNHNY; CDR2 reads SVGAGI (reference sequence). Trimming left V 5 bases short and J 2 bases short, with 15 bases between. The CDR3 is 16 residues long. CDR3 DNA: TGTGCCAGCAGTAACACAGCGGGCCCTAACACCGGGGAGCTGTTTTTT. Protein sequence: CASSNTAGPNTGELFF.

Notes on this clone: Other DNA sequences in the sample encode the same CDR3. The CDR3 loop reads CASSFGDTQYF. Here the CDR3 DNA reads TGTGCCAGCAGCTTCGGGGATACGCAGTATTTT. The gene calls are TRBV27 and TRBJ2-3; D gene uncertain. The length of the CDR3 is 11 residues. Germline assignment: CDR1 MNHEY and CDR2 SMNVEV (reference sequence). Trimming removed 6 bases at V and 6 bases at J, with 7 bases between.

This chain joins TRBV7-9 and TRBJ2-6, with D tentatively TRBD1 or TRBD2 (5 bases each). The germline gives CDR1 SEHNR, CDR2 FQNEAQ (reference sequence). This CDR3 has 17 residues. The V end lost 1 base, the J end lost 1 base, and 11 bases lay between the germline ends. The CDR3 region is CASSLEGRHSGANVLTF. The CDR3 DNA reads TGTGCCAGCAGCTTAGAGGGACGTCATTCTGGGGCCAACGTCCTGACTTTC.

J is TRBJ2-2 and V is TRBV7-9, with 14 bases aligning to TRBD2. The germline gives CDR1 SEHNR, CDR2 FQNEAQ (reference sequence). The V segment lost 5 bases and the J segment 3 bases; nucleotides outside the gene matches: 11. CDR3 length equals 19 residues. The CDR3 nucleotides are TGTGCCAGCAGCACGACGACTAGCGGGAGGGCGAGGGACACCGGGGAGCTGTTTTTT. Translating it yields CASSTTTSGRARDTGELFF.

The V gene is TRBV7-6, the J gene TRBJ1-4, with no clear D. Germline CDR1 is SGHVS and CDR2 is FNYEAQ. Trimming removed 5 bases at V and 0 bases at J, with 13 bases between. The CDR3 is 16 amino acids. CDR3 nucleotide sequence: TGTGCCAGCAGCCGAACCTCATTTGCAACTAATGAAAAACTGTTTTTT. Its translation: CASSRTSFATNEKLFF. The complete variable domain, with remaining parts taken from reference TRBV7-6 and TRBJ1-4, reads GAGVSQSPRYKVTKRGQDVALRCDPISGHVSLYWYRQALGQGPEFLTYFNYEAQQDKSGLPNDRFSAERPEGSISTLTIQRTEQRDSAMYRCASSRTSFATNEKLFFGSGTQLSVL.

This chain uses TRBV7-9 with TRBJ2-1, with D unclear. The CDR3 is made up of 12 amino acids. V was cut by 5 bases and J by 8 bases, with 10 bases left in between. The germline gives CDR1 SEHNR, CDR2 FQNEAQ (reference sequence). CDR3 loop: CASSLLADEQFF. Here the CDR3 DNA reads TGTGCCAGCAGCCTGTTAGCCGATGAGCAGTTCTTC.

The chain links TRBV2 to TRBJ2-1; 10 nucleotides agree with TRBD2. This CDR3 spans 13 amino acids. CDR1 is SNHLY and CDR2 is FYNNEI in the germline V gene. V lost 7 bases and J lost 5; bases outside the gene matches: 2. The CDR3 spells CASNLAGDNEQFF. The DNA for the CDR3 is TGTGCCAGCAACCTAGCGGGAGACAATGAGCAGTTCTTC.

The CDR3 DNA sequence: TGTGCCAGCAGCGTAGCCCCCGGAAACGAGCAGTACTTC. Encoded protein: CASSVAPGNEQYF. V usage is TRBV9 and J usage is TRBJ2-7, with D uncertain. Germline V lookup: CDR1 SGDLS, CDR2 YYNGEE. V was shortened by 0 bases and J by 5 bases, with 9 bases between the two germline ends. The CDR3 runs 13 residues.

This clone was seen just once. V gene TRBV9 combines with J gene TRBJ2-5; D gene uncertain. The CDR3 length is 15 residues. V lost 1 base and J lost 4, with 14 bases in between. Germline-derived CDR1 and CDR2 are SGDLS and YYNGEE. The CDR3 region is CASSVMGSGGETQYF. CDR3 bases: TGTGCCAGCAGCGTAATGGGCTCCGGCGGAGAGACCCAGTACTTC.

The V call is TRBV6-5, the J call TRBJ1-5; possibly TRBD1 for D (6 bases). V was shortened by 7 bases and J by 4 bases, with 11 bases between the two germline ends. The CDR3 contains 13 residues. Germline V CDR1 and CDR2: MNHEY, SVGAGI. In nucleotides, the CDR3 is TGTGCCAGCATGAAAAGGGGGAATCAGCCCCAGCATTTT. Translated: CASMKRGNQPQHF.

This clone was recorded a few times. This rearrangement joins TRBV6-5 to TRBJ1-5, with no clear D. Trimming shortened V by 0 bases and J by 6 bases, and 6 bases separated the two germline ends. The CDR3 runs 13 residues. Per germline, CDR1 MNHEY and CDR2 SVGAGI. CDR3 in amino acids: CASSYSNGQPQHF. The CDR3 nucleotides read TGTGCCAGCAGTTACTCGAACGGTCAGCCCCAGCATTTT.

The rearrangement links TRBV7-6 to TRBJ1-1; TRBD1 is a possible D gene (5 bases). The germline V and J ends were trimmed by 6 bases and 4 bases, with 9 bases remaining between them. Germline CDR1 is SGHVS and CDR2 is FNYEAQ. The CDR3 has 12 residues. CDR3 DNA: TGTGCCAGCAGTATGGGGCTCACTGAAGCTTTCTTT. Its translation is CASSMGLTEAFF.

A note on this clone: The same CDR3 also results from other DNA sequences found in this sample. This chain joins TRBV7-9 and TRBJ1-1; D remains ambiguous. This CDR3 spans 15 amino acids. V was cut by 5 bases and J by 1 base, with 14 bases left in between. From germline, CDR1 is SEHNR and CDR2 FQNEAQ (reference sequence). CDR3 protein: CASSLDRGWNTEAFF. The CDR3 region has the DNA TGTGCCAGCAGCCTGGACCGAGGGTGGAACACTGAAGCTTTCTTT.

The chain is built from TRBV7-6 and TRBJ2-7; D may correspond to TRBD1 or TRBD2 (5 bases each). Germline CDR1 is SGHVS and CDR2 is FNYEAQ. The germline V and J ends were trimmed by 3 bases and 1 base, with 10 bases remaining between them. The CDR3 runs to 14 residues. This CDR3 is CASSLGDASYEQYF. In nucleotides, the CDR3 is TGTGCCAGCAGCTTGGGGGACGCATCCTACGAGCAGTACTTC.

The genes are TRBV18 and TRBJ2-2; 9 positions agree with TRBD2. With 0 bases clipped from V and 7 bases from J, the junction kept 9 bases outside the gene matches. Germline V gene sequence: CDR1 KGHSH, CDR2 LQKENI. This CDR3 region has 17 residues. The CDR3 DNA reads TGTGCCAGCTCACCACCTTATAGCGGGAGCCGTAGCGGGGAGCTGTTTTTT. It is translated as CASSPPYSGSRSGELFF. Variable domain in full (rest from reference TRBV18 and TRBJ2-2): NAGVMQNPRHLVRRRGQEARLRCSPMKGHSHVYWYRQLPEEGLKFMVYLQKENIIDESGMPKERFSAEFPKEGPSILRIQQVVRGDSAAYFCASSPPYSGSRSGELFFGEGSRLTVL.

CDR3 nucleotides: TGTGCCTGGAACCAGGAGACCTACGAGCAGTACTTC. Residues: CAWNQETYEQYF. V gene TRBV30 combines with J gene TRBJ2-7; D is unclear. The CDR3 runs to 12 residues. CDR1 GTSNPN and CDR2 SVGIG come from the germline V gene (reference sequence). The ends were cut back, 4 bases at V and 2 bases at J, with 9 bases in the middle. Full variable domain (rest looked up from reference TRBV30 and TRBJ2-7): SQTIHQWPATLVQPVGSPLSLECTVEGTSNPNLYWYRQAAGRGLQLLFYSVGIGQISSEVPQNLSASRPQDRQFILSSKKLLLSDSGFYLCAWNQETYEQYFGPGTRLTVT.

The chain joins TRBV27 to TRBJ1-2; no firm D call. CDR1 MNHEY and CDR2 SMNVEV come from the germline V gene (reference sequence). CDR3 length: 15 amino acids. Between the trimmed V and J ends, which lost 5 bases and 2 bases, there was a span of 15 bases. CDR3 DNA: TGTGCCAGCAGTCCGAGGACTACACTGAACTATGGCTACACCTTC. Translation: CASSPRTTLNYGYTF.

This clone appeared a single time. CDR3 sequence: CASSLELFARDYNEQFF. CDR3 in DNA: TGTGCCAGCAGCTTAGAGTTGTTTGCGCGGGACTACAATGAGCAGTTCTTC. The gene calls are TRBV7-8 and TRBJ2-1; weak D call: TRBD2 (6 bases). This CDR3 region has 17 residues. V lost 1 base to trimming and J lost 3 bases, with 16 bases between them. The germline gives CDR1 SGHVS, CDR2 FQNEAQ.

This chain joins TRBV7-2 and TRBJ1-2; 7 nucleotides match TRBD1. The CDR3 runs 15 residues. Germline V gene data show CDR1 as SGHTA and CDR2 as FQGNSA. The V and J ends lost 6 bases and 1 base, in that order; junction bases with no gene match: 8. CDR3 DNA: TGTGCCAGCAGTTATCGACAGGGCCTTAACTATGGCTACACCTTC. Translated, it gives CASSYRQGLNYGYTF.

The chain recombines TRBV28 with TRBJ2-1; D might be TRBD2 (5 bases). Between the trimmed V and J ends, which lost 8 bases and 7 bases, there was a span of 15 bases. Looked up from germline, CDR1 is MDHEN and CDR2 is SYDVKM. The CDR3 is 13 residues long. Here the CDR3 reads CASGEGFGNEQFF. DNA of the CDR3: TGTGCCAGCGGCGAGGGTTTTGGTAATGAGCAGTTCTTC.

The chain uses TRBV5-1 and TRBJ2-3; D remains unclear. CDR1 and CDR2 (germline): SGHRS, YFSETQ. Trimming took 0 bases from V and 1 from J, leaving 9 bases between them. CDR3 size: 15 residues. CDR3 DNA sequence: TGCGCCAGCAGCTTGGAACTGCCGGGCACAGATACGCAGTATTTT. Residues: CASSLELPGTDTQYF.

The rearrangement uses TRBV9 and TRBJ2-1; D tentatively reads TRBD1 or TRBD2 (5 bases each). The CDR3 extends over 17 amino acids. Germline CDR1 SGDLS, CDR2 YYNGEE. The V end was cut by 3 bases, the J end by 8 bases, with 24 bases between. The CDR3 DNA is TGTGCCAGCAGCGAGGGATCAGGGAGCGACCAGCACGATGAGCAGTTCTTC. Protein: CASSEGSGSDQHDEQFF.

This clone occurred once. This chain connects TRBV6-6 to TRBJ2-1; 11 bases map to TRBD2. The germline V gene encodes CDR1 MNHNY and CDR2 SVGAGI (reference sequence). CDR3 length: 14 amino acids. J was trimmed by 4 bases and V by 7 bases; bases with no gene match: 3. Here the CDR3 DNA reads TGTGCCAGCATAGCGGGAGGGCCTTACAATGAGCAGTTCTTC. This sequence encodes CASIAGGPYNEQFF.

V usage is TRBV28 and J usage is TRBJ2-7; a weak D match, TRBD2 (6 bases). Germline V gene lookup returns CDR1 MDHEN and CDR2 SYDVKM. The CDR3 runs 13 residues. Trimming pared 6 bases from V and 3 bases from J, leaving 12 bases between. The CDR3: CASRRDGVYEQYF. CDR3 sequence (DNA): TGTGCCAGCAGGCGGGACGGAGTCTACGAGCAGTACTTC.